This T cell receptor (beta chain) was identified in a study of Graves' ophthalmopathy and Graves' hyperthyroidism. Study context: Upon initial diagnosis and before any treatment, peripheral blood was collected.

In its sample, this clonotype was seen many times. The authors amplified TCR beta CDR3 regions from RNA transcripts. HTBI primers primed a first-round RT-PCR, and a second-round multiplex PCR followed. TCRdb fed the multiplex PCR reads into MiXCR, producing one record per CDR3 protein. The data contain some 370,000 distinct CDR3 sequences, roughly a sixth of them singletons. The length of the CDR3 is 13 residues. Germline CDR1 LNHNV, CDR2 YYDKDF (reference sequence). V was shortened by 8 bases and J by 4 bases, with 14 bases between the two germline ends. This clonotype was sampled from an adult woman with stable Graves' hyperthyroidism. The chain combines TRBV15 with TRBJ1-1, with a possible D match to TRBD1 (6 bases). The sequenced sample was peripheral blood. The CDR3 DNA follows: TGTGCCACCCGTGGGAGGGGGAGCACTGAAGCTTTCTTT. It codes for CATRGRGSTEAFF.